The 24 T cell receptor beta chains presented below share a single source sample, sequenced in a study of shared clonotypes between healthy human individuals. The protocol was immunoSEQ multiplex PCR, while the TCRdb copy is restricted to in-frame clones and leaves out a portion. The sample consists of approximately 640,000 clones, about 90% of them appearing once. The sample was memory CD8+ T cells from PBMCs. Subset defined: CD45RO+ cells pooled with CCR7-negative TemRA cells. Receptor source: a man between 18 and 35 years old in good health. Some clones in this sample may be carry-over from other donors' samples.

This clone was counted once. The V gene is TRBV21-1, the J gene TRBJ2-5; TRBD1, the D gene given by the table, was not confirmed from the DNA. TRBV21-1 is tagged as a pseudogene. The CDR3 is made up of 16 amino acids. CDR3 region: CASSLLGGPGQETQYF. The DNA for the CDR3 is TGTGCCAGCAGCTTACTAGGGGGCCCAGGCCAAGAGACCCAGTACTTC.

The chain joins TRBV28 to TRBJ1-1, with D unresolved. V gave up 7 bases and J gave up 6 bases, with 21 bases separating them. The CDR3 contains 15 residues. The germline V gene encodes CDR1 MDHEN and CDR2 SYDVKM. DNA of the CDR3: TGTGCCAGCACACCCCAGTCCCTGTATGGCGCTGAAGCTTTCTTT. Protein sequence: CASTPQSLYGAEAFF.

This clone was seen just once. The gene calls are TRBV9 and TRBJ2-3, with D possibly being TRBD2 (5 bases). This CDR3 has 11 amino acids. Germline V gives CDR1 SGDLS, CDR2 YYNGEE. V was cut by 3 bases and J by 8 bases, with 7 bases left in between. The CDR3 loop reads CASSAGGTQYF. The CDR3 bases are TGTGCCAGCAGCGCAGGAGGTACGCAGTATTTT.

The chain has TRBV6-4 and TRBJ2-1, with 9 bases that match TRBD1. Germline-derived CDR1 and CDR2 are MRHNA and SNTAGT. This CDR3 region has 14 residues. With V trimmed by 2 bases and J by 8 bases, 4 bases remained unmatched. The CDR3 sequence: CASSDGTGQHEQFF. The CDR3 DNA is TGTGCCAGCAGTGACGGGACAGGGCAACATGAGCAGTTCTTC.

The chain joins TRBV27 to TRBJ1-1; D remains ambiguous. Germline V gene sequence: CDR1 MNHEY, CDR2 SMNVEV (reference sequence). V shed 7 bases and J shed 0 bases, with 18 bases lying between them. This CDR3 comprises 16 residues. The CDR3 loop is CASTSRRGSVNTEAFF. The CDR3 DNA follows: TGTGCCAGCACTTCGAGGCGGGGTTCCGTGAACACTGAAGCTTTCTTT.

The chain recombines TRBV9 with TRBJ1-1, with a weak D call TRBD1 (6 bases). The CDR3 is made up of 17 amino acids. V shed 3 bases and J shed 0 bases, with 18 bases lying between them. Germline V gene lookup returns CDR1 SGDLS and CDR2 YYNGEE. As DNA, the CDR3 is TGTGCCAGCAGCGCCGACGGTTGGGGACAAATGAACACTGAAGCTTTCTTT. Amino acids: CASSADGWGQMNTEAFF.

The J gene is TRBJ1-5, the V gene TRBV19; D remains unclear. V was clipped by 3 bases and J by 3 bases, with 9 bases between them. Germline loops: CDR1 LNHDA, CDR2 SQIVND (reference sequence). The CDR3 length is 14 residues. CDR3 in amino acids: CASSMHTDNQPQHF. In DNA form, the CDR3 reads TGTGCCAGTAGTATGCATACAGACAATCAGCCCCAGCATTTT.

This clone came up a few times. The chain combines TRBV11-3 with TRBJ2-1, with 7 bases lining up with TRBD1. Germline-derived CDR1 and CDR2 are SGHNT and YENEEA. There are 17 residues in the CDR3. J gave up 8 bases and V 4 bases, and 17 bases lay outside the gene matches. CDR3 region: CASSSGGWGTQGDEQFF. The CDR3 DNA sequence: TGTGCCAGCAGCTCAGGGGGATGGGGGACGCAGGGCGATGAGCAGTTCTTC. The complete variable domain, with remaining parts taken from reference TRBV11-3 and TRBJ2-1, reads EAGVVQSPRYKIIEKKQPVAFWCNPISGHNTLYWYLQNLGQGPELLIRYENEEAVDDSQLPKDRFSAERLKGVDSTLKIQPAELGDSAVYLCASSSGGWGTQGDEQFFGPGTRLTVL.

The rearrangement uses TRBV28 and TRBJ2-3; the match to TRBD1 covers 11 bases. J gave up 5 bases and V 4 bases, and 5 bases lay outside the gene matches. This CDR3 contains 15 residues. Per the germline V gene, CDR1 is MDHEN and CDR2 is SYDVKM. CDR3 amino acids: CASSSDRGRLDTQYF. The DNA for the CDR3 is TGTGCCAGCAGTTCGGACAGGGGGCGATTAGATACGCAGTATTTT.

V usage is TRBV30 and J usage is TRBJ2-7, with a possible D match to TRBD2 (6 bases). This CDR3 comprises 14 residues. The germline V gene encodes CDR1 GTSNPN and CDR2 SVGIG (reference sequence). V was cut by 2 bases and J by 2 bases, with 13 bases left in between. CDR3 in DNA: TGTGCCTGGAGTAGGGGTAGCGGAGCCTACGAGCAGTACTTC. This gives the protein CAWSRGSGAYEQYF.

V is TRBV10-2 and J is TRBJ2-3; weak D call: TRBD2 (5 bases). V gave up 7 bases and J gave up 2 bases, with 19 bases separating them. CDR1 and CDR2 from the germline V gene are WSHSY and SAAADI. This CDR3 is built from 16 residues. The CDR3 loop reads CASNPRGMILTDTQYF. CDR3 nucleotides: TGCGCCAGCAATCCACGGGGTATGATCCTCACAGATACGCAGTATTTT.

The chain has TRBV4-3 and TRBJ1-5, with 7 positions matching TRBD1. From germline, CDR1 is LGHNA and CDR2 YSLEER. The CDR3 consists of 15 residues. Trimming at V came to 1 base and at J to 5 bases, leaving 5 bases not matched to a gene. As DNA, the CDR3 is TGCGCCAGCAGCCAAGGGACAGGCCGCCATCAGCCCCAGCATTTT. This sequence encodes CASSQGTGRHQPQHF.

The chain joins TRBV19 to TRBJ1-1, with D unclear. The CDR3 is made up of 14 amino acids. Trimming stripped 2 bases from V and 0 bases from J, with 7 bases between. Germline V CDR1 and CDR2: LNHDA, SQIVND (reference sequence). The CDR3 reads CASSIFQMNTEAFF. CDR3 DNA: TGTGCCAGTAGTATATTCCAGATGAACACTGAAGCTTTCTTT.

The chain combines TRBV7-6 with TRBJ2-1; 7 bases are shared with TRBD1. CDR3 length: 15 residues. Germline V gene sequence: CDR1 SGHVS, CDR2 FNYEAQ. Trimming at V came to 5 bases and at J to 6 bases, leaving 10 bases not matched to a gene. In DNA form, the CDR3 reads TGTGCCAGCAGCCCCCGACAGGGCCCTTTCAATGAGCAGTTCTTC. Amino acids: CASSPRQGPFNEQFF. Using reference TRBV7-6 and TRBJ2-1 for the parts outside the CDR3, the full variable domain is GAGVSQSPRYKVTKRGQDVALRCDPISGHVSLYWYRQALGQGPEFLTYFNYEAQQDKSGLPNDRFSAERPEGSISTLTIQRTEQRDSAMYRCASSPRQGPFNEQFFGPGTRLTVL.

The rearrangement joins TRBV9 to TRBJ2-3; D is possibly TRBD1 or TRBD2 (6 bases each). Trimming shortened V by 8 bases and J by 2 bases, and 21 bases separated the two germline ends. Germline CDR1 reads SGDLS; CDR2 reads YYNGEE. This CDR3 is built from 16 residues. The CDR3 protein is CASTVSKGGYTDTQYF. CDR3 in DNA: TGTGCCAGTACCGTGTCAAAGGGGGGCTACACAGATACGCAGTATTTT.

CDR3 DNA sequence: TGTGCCAGTTCCTGGGACAGTCGCCCTGAAGCTTTCTTT. It specifies CASSWDSRPEAFF. This chain links TRBV19 with TRBJ1-1; 7 bases map to TRBD1. The CDR3 runs 13 residues. V was pared by 8 bases and J by 6 bases, with 9 bases of the junction left unmatched. The germline V gene has CDR1 LNHDA and CDR2 SQIVND (reference sequence).

The chain links TRBV7-9 to TRBJ2-7; TRBD1 aligns across 7 bases. V shed 1 base and J 9 bases; nucleotides not matched to a gene: 9. Per the germline V gene, CDR1 is SEHNR and CDR2 is FQNEAQ (reference sequence). The CDR3 is 14 residues long. The CDR3 DNA sequence: TGTGCCAGCAGCTTAGGACAGGGAAGCCGTACGCAGTACTTC. Its translation: CASSLGQGSRTQYF.

The chain carries TRBV5-1 and TRBJ2-3; 9 nucleotides align to TRBD2. Trimming took 4 bases from V and 2 from J; bases not matched to a gene: 8. This CDR3 has 16 amino acids. The germline V gene has CDR1 SGHRS and CDR2 YFSETQ. The CDR3 bases are TGCGCCAGCAGCCCTGCTCTAGCGGGGTTCACAGATACGCAGTATTTT. This codes for CASSPALAGFTDTQYF.

CDR3 DNA sequence: TGTGCCAGCAGCTTAATTGGGACTAGCGGGAATCTGCTGTTTTTT. Protein sequence: CASSLIGTSGNLLFF. J is TRBJ2-2 and V is TRBV7-3; 13 bases map to TRBD2. J was trimmed by 13 bases and V by 1 base; bases with no gene match: 6. Germline V lookup: CDR1 SGHTA, CDR2 FQGTGA. The CDR3 is 15 residues long. Together with reference TRBV7-3 and TRBJ2-2, the CDR3 gives the full variable domain: GAGVSQTPSNKVTEKGKYVELRCDPISGHTALYWYRQSLGQGPEFLIYFQGTGAADDSGLPNDRFFAVRPEGSVSTLKIQRTERGDSAVYLCASSLIGTSGNLLFFGEGSRLTVL.

The J gene is TRBJ2-2, the V gene TRBV7-9, with D tentatively TRBD1 or TRBD2 (6 bases each). V dropped 10 bases and J dropped 11 bases, with 17 bases sitting between them. Germline assignment: CDR1 SEHNR and CDR2 FQNEAQ (reference sequence). CDR3 length equals 12 residues. The CDR3: CAKGGDARELFF. The CDR3 bases are TGTGCCAAGGGGGGAGACGCCCGAGAGCTGTTTTTT.

The chain has TRBV19 and TRBJ1-5, with 8 positions matching TRBD1. Looked up from germline, CDR1 is LNHDA and CDR2 is SQIVND (reference sequence). The V segment lost 4 bases and the J segment 6 bases; nucleotides outside the gene matches: 8. The CDR3 extends over 15 amino acids. CDR3 amino acids: CASSKDREGFQPQHF. The CDR3 nucleotides read TGTGCCAGTAGTAAGGACAGGGAGGGGTTTCAGCCCCAGCATTTT.

The chain joins TRBV11-1 to TRBJ2-7; D possibly corresponds to TRBD1 (6 bases). The V and J ends lost 5 bases and 4 bases respectively, with 15 bases between them. This CDR3 spans 14 amino acids. The germline CDR1 and CDR2 sequences are SGHAT and FQDESV (reference sequence). In DNA, the CDR3 is TGTGCCAGCAGCGAAGACCGGGACACGTACGAGCAGTACTTC. It specifies CASSEDRDTYEQYF.

This sequence joins TRBV28 and TRBJ2-1; D gene unclear. V was cut by 3 bases and J by 3 bases, with 15 bases left in between. Germline V gene data show CDR1 as MDHEN and CDR2 as SYDVKM. CDR3 length: 16 residues. Here the CDR3 reads CASSFPPGGDYNEQFF. The CDR3 DNA sequence: TGTGCCAGCAGTTTCCCCCCTGGCGGAGACTACAATGAGCAGTTCTTC.

Here the CDR3 DNA reads TGTGCCAGCAGCTCAGCGGGAGGACCCTACAATGAGCAGTTCTTC. This gives the protein CASSSAGGPYNEQFF. V is TRBV7-3 and J is TRBJ2-1; TRBD2 matches 9 bases. The germline CDR1 and CDR2 sequences are SGHTA and FQGTGA. J lost 2 bases, V lost 4 bases, and 3 bases had no gene match. There are 15 residues in the CDR3.